Shown below are 8 T cell receptor beta chains from a single sample sequenced in a study of Ad26.COV2.S vaccination and SARS-CoV-2 variants. Generated by immunoSEQ multiplex PCR, the TCRdb table keeps only in-frame clones and is missing some. The sample comprises about 180,000 clones, around nine tenths of which are singletons, and around 6.3% rests with the top ten. Specimen: peripheral blood, collected after recovery from COVID-19. These receptors were taken from a human donor who had recovered from COVID-19.

The genes are TRBV6-6 and TRBJ2-5; D is possibly TRBD2 (5 bases). This CDR3 region has 13 residues. Germline CDR1 reads MNHNY; CDR2 reads SVGAGI (reference sequence). The V and J ends lost 5 bases and 3 bases respectively, with 10 bases between them. CDR3 DNA: TGTGCCAGCAGTACCGGACTGAAAGAGACCCAGTACTTC. Its translation is CASSTGLKETQYF.

This clone was detected only once. This chain links TRBV2 with TRBJ2-1, with TRBD2 identical over 13 bases. After removal of 3 bases from V and 5 bases from J, the junction contained 4 bases not matched to a gene. The V gene's germline CDR1 is SNHLY and CDR2 FYNNEI. This CDR3 comprises 16 residues. CDR3: CASSDPLAGGNNEQFF. DNA for the CDR3: TGTGCCAGCAGTGACCCACTAGCGGGGGGGAACAATGAGCAGTTCTTC.

The V gene is TRBV21-1, the J gene TRBJ2-7; the D call TRBD2 from the table was never checked on the DNA. TRBV21-1 is reported as a pseudogene. The CDR3 sequence is 15 residues long. CDR3 amino acids: CASSKGTSRSYEQYF. CDR3 coding DNA: TGTGCCAGCAGCAAAGGCACTAGCCGGAGCTACGAGCAGTACTTC.

The gene calls are TRBV7-2 and TRBJ2-7; 8 bases are shared with TRBD1. Trimming took 5 bases from V and 4 from J; bases not matched to a gene: 10. Germline-derived CDR1 and CDR2 are SGHTA and FQGNSA. This CDR3 spans 15 amino acids. The CDR3 coding sequence is TGTGCCAGCAGCCGGTGGGGACAGGAGGAGTACGAGCAGTACTTC. The encoded protein is CASSRWGQEEYEQYF.

This chain uses TRBV3-1 (or the pseudogene TRBV3-2) with TRBJ2-1, with D possibly matching TRBD2 (5 bases). The CDR3 totals 15 residues. The germline V gene has CDR1 LGHDT and CDR2 YNNKEL (reference sequence). Trimming cost V 4 bases and J 6 bases, with 16 bases left between them. The CDR3 spells CASSPWGVEFNEQFF. The CDR3 nucleotides read TGTGCCAGCAGCCCCTGGGGAGTCGAGTTCAATGAGCAGTTCTTC.

The V gene is TRBV6-7, the J gene TRBJ2-6; the D gene is possibly TRBD1 (6 bases). TRBV6-7 is filed as an ORF, its function uncertain. Trimming pared 11 bases from V and 0 bases from J, leaving 23 bases between. The CDR3 consists of 18 residues. The CDR3 sequence is CACLGSDRNFSGANVLTF. Here the CDR3 DNA reads TGTGCCTGCTTGGGGTCCGACAGGAACTTCTCTGGGGCCAACGTCCTGACTTTC.

This chain joins TRBV2 and TRBJ1-6; D possibly corresponds to TRBD1 (6 bases). CDR1 is SNHLY, CDR2 FYNNEI, per germline. V was shortened by 4 bases and J by 9 bases, with 13 bases between the two germline ends. This CDR3 is 14 amino acids long. DNA of the CDR3: TGTGCCAGCAGTGGGCAGGGGACGGGTTCACCCCTCCACTTT. This translates into CASSGQGTGSPLHF.

This clone was observed once. At one boundary the junction diverges from the germline segment, which might be a read error. CDR3 residues: CASSSGTTNDLGGF. In DNA form, the CDR3 reads TGTGCCAGCAGCTCTGGGACAACGAACGATCTTGGCGGCTTC. J is TRBJ2-7 and V is TRBV7-9, with D maybe TRBD1 (6 bases). CDR3 length: 14 residues. Germline V gene data show CDR1 as SEHNR and CDR2 as FQNEAQ (reference sequence).